Below, 6 T cell receptor beta chains from the same sample are listed, as sequenced in a study of T cells in women clearing cervical HPV infection (dated by TCRdb to the late 2010s). The library was prepared using the immunoSEQ multiplex PCR assay. TCRdb carries this immuneACCESS record with in-frame sequences only. Its versions omit some clonotypes, under half of them owing to an unresolved V gene in the studies checked, with the rest unexplained. This sample's table carries 45,000 to 55,000 clones. Around 0.98% of the sample belongs to the ten largest clones. Sample: blood buffy coat. The receptors here all came from a woman between 18 and 70 years old with a cervical HPV16 infection that either progressed to CIN3+ or cleared (not recorded which).

As to this clone: With the read ending 3 residues before the CDR3 end, the germline J gene is used to fill in that end. V gene TRBV7-9 combines with J gene TRBJ1-4, with TRBD1 matching over 7 bases. Germline assignment: CDR1 SEHNR and CDR2 FQNEAQ (reference sequence). CDR3 length: 13 residues. CDR3 residues: CASSLGQGVPLFF. Incomplete CDR3 DNA: TGTGCCAGCAGCTTAGGGCAGGGGGTACCA. The full variable domain, in which reference TRBV7-9 and TRBJ1-4 provide the parts outside the CDR3, is DTGVSQNPRHKITKRGQNVTFRCDPISEHNRLYWYRQTLGQGPEFLTYFQNEAQLEKSRLLSDRFSAERPKGSFSTLEIQRTEQGDSAMYLCASSLGQGVPLFFGSGTQLSVL.

Concerning this clone itself: Sequencing ends 3 residues short of the CDR3 end; the germline J gene provides the rest. The gene calls are TRBV6-1 and TRBJ2-7; D may be TRBD2 (6 bases). CDR1 MNHNS and CDR2 SASEGT come from the germline V gene. Trimming pared 4 bases from V and 4 bases from J, leaving 20 bases between. The CDR3 sequence is 16 residues long. The CDR3 DNA, read in part, is TGTGCCAGCAGTGGCGTGGGTAGCGGAGGTTTGTACGAG. This codes for CASSGVGSGGLYE. The whole CDR3 protein is CASSGVGSGGLYEQYF.

Points on this clone: The read ends 3 residues before the CDR3 terminus; that terminus is restored from the germline J gene. The chain uses TRBV18 and TRBJ1-2; no clear D gene. CDR1 and CDR2 (germline): KGHSH, LQKENI. The CDR3 sequence is 14 residues long. This CDR3 is CASSPSGSTDTYTF. The part of the CDR3 DNA that was read is TGTGCCAGCTCACCAAGCGGAAGCACAGATACC. Full variable domain (missing parts from reference TRBV18 and TRBJ1-2): NAGVMQNPRHLVRRRGQEARLRCSPMKGHSHVYWYRQLPEEGLKFMVYLQKENIIDESGMPKERFSAEFPKEGPSILRIQQVVRGDSAAYFCASSPSGSTDTYTFGSGTRLTVV.

As regards this clone: The read halts 3 residues ahead of the CDR3 end, with the missing end drawn from the germline J gene. J is TRBJ2-3 and V is TRBV19; the D gene is possibly TRBD2 (5 bases). CDR1 is LNHDA and CDR2 is SQIVND in the germline V gene (reference sequence). The CDR3 is 14 amino acids. CDR3 region: CASSIRGMNQPQYF. CDR3 DNA (partial): TGTGCCAGTAGTATACGGGGTATGAATCAGCCG.

CDR3 amino acids: CASSTVRDVTGGYNDYTF. The part of the CDR3 DNA that was read is TGTGCCAGTAGTACGGTCCGGGACGTGACGGGGGGGTACAATGAC. The chain links TRBV19 to TRBJ1-2, with a possible D match to TRBD1 (5 bases). The CDR3 end falls 3 residues outside the read, so it is completed with the germline J gene. This CDR3 is built from 18 residues. The germline CDR1 and CDR2 sequences are LNHDA and SQIVND (reference sequence).

Regarding this clone: The read ends 3 residues early relative to the CDR3; the germline J gene fills the gap. V is TRBV29-1 and J is TRBJ1-2, with D possibly TRBD1 on 5 matching bases. The germline V gene encodes CDR1 SQVTM and CDR2 ANQGSEA. The CDR3 runs 15 residues. The CDR3 here is CSVRGAGGEYYDYTF. The sequenced part of the CDR3 DNA is TGCAGCGTTCGAGGAGCGGGGGGGGAATACTACGAC.